A selection of T cell receptor beta chains follows, all from one sample in a study of blood T cell repertoires in COVID-19. Clones were read by immunoSEQ multiplex PCR, and TCRdb kept only the in-frame ones, dropping some. The data contain under 100,000 clones, around 85% of them singletons. The sample taken for sequencing was peripheral blood. All receptors come from an elderly woman with COVID-19, enrolled during active disease. Both conserved end residues are part of each CDR3. Fields, in order: J gene, D gene, V gene, CDR3 protein, CDR3 DNA. The D gene is left open where the match is weak.

TRBJ2-7,.,TRBV7-3,CASSPQVSHEQYF,TGTGCCAGCAGCCCACAGGTTTCCCACGAGCAGTACTTC
TRBJ1-2,.,TRBV10-3,CAISGANYGYTF,TGTGCCATCTCGGGAGCTAACTATGGCTACACCTTC
TRBJ2-2,TRBD1,TRBV7-2,CASSLDRAGTGELFF,TGTGCCAGCAGCTTGGACAGGGCGGGAACCGGGGAGCTGTTTTTT
TRBJ2-7,.,TRBV5-1,CASSLVAASYEQYF,TGCGCCAGCAGCTTGGTAGCGGCCTCCTACGAGCAGTACTTC
TRBJ2-3,TRBD2,TRBV11-2,CASSLGTSFHTDTQYF,TGTGCCAGCAGCTTAGGGACTAGCTTTCATACAGATACGCAGTATTTT
TRBJ2-5,TRBD1,TRBV2,CASSVPLSDRGRETQYF,TGTGCCAGCAGTGTCCCGCTTTCGGACAGGGGAAGAGAGACCCAGTACTTC
TRBJ2-5,.,TRBV20-1,CSASGLAGWETQYF,TGCAGTGCTAGTGGGCTAGCTGGTTGGGAGACCCAGTACTTC
TRBJ1-5,TRBD1,TRBV5-1,CASSPHPQGAYQPQHF,TGCGCCAGCAGCCCTCATCCCCAGGGGGCGTATCAGCCCCAGCATTTT
TRBJ1-4,.,TRBV6-5,CASSPQQGIELFF,TGTGCCAGCAGTCCGCAACAGGGTATAGAACTGTTTTTT
TRBJ1-3,.,TRBV4-2,CASSQEPIGEDTIYF,TGTGCCAGCAGCCAAGAACCAATAGGGGAAGACACCATATATTTT
TRBJ2-7,TRBD1,TRBV6-6,CASSYLPGQGDYEQYF,TGTGCCAGCAGTTACCTTCCGGGACAGGGGGACTACGAGCAGTACTTC
TRBJ2-7,.,TRBV6-1,CASSDSRAFGEQYF,TGTGCCAGCAGTGACAGCAGGGCCTTCGGCGAGCAGTACTTC
TRBJ2-4,TRBD2,TRBV10-3,CAIKIRLAELAKNIQYF,TGTGCCATCAAGATACGACTAGCGGAGTTAGCCAAAAACATTCAGTACTTC
TRBJ2-3,TRBD2,TRBV7-9,CASSFGLAGADTQYF,TGTGCCAGCAGCTTTGGACTAGCGGGGGCCGATACGCAGTATTTT
TRBJ2-1,TRBD2,TRBV9,CASSTSGYYNEQFF,TGTGCCAGCTCTACTAGCGGGTACTACAATGAGCAGTTCTTC